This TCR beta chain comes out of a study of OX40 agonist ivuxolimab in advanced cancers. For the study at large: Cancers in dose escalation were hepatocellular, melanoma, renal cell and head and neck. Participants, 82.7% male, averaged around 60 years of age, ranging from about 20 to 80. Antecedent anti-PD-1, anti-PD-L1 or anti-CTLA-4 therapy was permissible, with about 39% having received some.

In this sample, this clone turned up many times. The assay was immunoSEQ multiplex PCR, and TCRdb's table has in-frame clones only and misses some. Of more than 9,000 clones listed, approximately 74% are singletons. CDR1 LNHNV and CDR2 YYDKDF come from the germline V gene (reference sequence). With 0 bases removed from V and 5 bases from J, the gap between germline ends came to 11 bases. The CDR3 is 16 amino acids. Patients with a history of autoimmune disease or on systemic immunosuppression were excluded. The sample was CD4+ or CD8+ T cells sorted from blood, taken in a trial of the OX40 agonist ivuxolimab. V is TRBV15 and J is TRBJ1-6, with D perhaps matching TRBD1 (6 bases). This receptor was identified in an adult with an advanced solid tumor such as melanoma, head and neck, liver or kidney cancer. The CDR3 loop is CATSRDHAGDNSPLHF. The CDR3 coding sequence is TGTGCCACCAGCAGAGATCACGCAGGGGATAATTCACCCCTCCACTTT.